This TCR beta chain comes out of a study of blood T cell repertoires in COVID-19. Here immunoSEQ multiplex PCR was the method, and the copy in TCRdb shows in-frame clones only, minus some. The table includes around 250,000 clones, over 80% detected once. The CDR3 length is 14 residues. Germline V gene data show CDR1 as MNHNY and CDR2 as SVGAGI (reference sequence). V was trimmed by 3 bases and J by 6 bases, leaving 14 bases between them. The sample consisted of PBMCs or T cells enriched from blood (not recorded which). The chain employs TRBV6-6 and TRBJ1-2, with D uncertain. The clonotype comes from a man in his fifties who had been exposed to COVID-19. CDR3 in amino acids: CASSYRTGWDGYTF. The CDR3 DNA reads TGTGCCAGCAGTTATCGGACGGGATGGGATGGCTACACCTTC.